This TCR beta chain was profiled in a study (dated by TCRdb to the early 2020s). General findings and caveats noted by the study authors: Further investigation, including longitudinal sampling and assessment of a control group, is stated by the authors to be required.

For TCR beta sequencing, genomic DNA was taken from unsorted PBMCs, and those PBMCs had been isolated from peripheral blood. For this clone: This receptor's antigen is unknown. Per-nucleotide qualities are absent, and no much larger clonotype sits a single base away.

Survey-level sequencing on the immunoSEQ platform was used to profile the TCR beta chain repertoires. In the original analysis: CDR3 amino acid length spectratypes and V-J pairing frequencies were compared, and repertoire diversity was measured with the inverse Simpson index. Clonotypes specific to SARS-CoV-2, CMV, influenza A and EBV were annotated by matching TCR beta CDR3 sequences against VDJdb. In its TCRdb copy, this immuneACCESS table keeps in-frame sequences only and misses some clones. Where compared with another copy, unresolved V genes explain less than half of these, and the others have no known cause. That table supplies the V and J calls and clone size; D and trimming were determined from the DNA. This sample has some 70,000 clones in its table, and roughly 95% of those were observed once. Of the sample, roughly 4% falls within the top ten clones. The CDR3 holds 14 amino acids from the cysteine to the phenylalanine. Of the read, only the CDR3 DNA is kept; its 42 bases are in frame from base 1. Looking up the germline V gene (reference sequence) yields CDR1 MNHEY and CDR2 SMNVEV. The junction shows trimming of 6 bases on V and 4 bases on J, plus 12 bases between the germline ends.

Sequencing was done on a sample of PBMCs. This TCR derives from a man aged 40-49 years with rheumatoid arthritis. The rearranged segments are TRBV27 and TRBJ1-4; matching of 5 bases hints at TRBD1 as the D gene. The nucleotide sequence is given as TGTGCCAGCAGGAGGACACTTCTTAATGAAAAACTGTTTTTT. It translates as CASRRTLLNEKLFF.